This TCR beta chain stems from a study of OX40 agonist ivuxolimab in advanced cancers. For the wider study: Ivuxolimab was a fully human IgG2 agonistic monoclonal antibody targeting the costimulatory receptor OX40 (CD134). Intravenous ivuxolimab was administered to patients every 2 weeks at six dose levels: 0.01, 0.1, 0.3, 1.5, 3 and 10 mg/kg. Of the approximately 53 patients in dose escalation, 19 had hepatocellular carcinoma, about 15 had melanoma, 9 had renal cell carcinoma and 9 had head and neck cancer. In the dose-escalation cohort, 82.7% of patients were male, and the mean age was approximately 60 years, with a range of roughly 23 to 85. Prior anti-PD-1, anti-PD-L1 or anti-CTLA-4 therapy was permitted, and 40% to 50% of dose-escalation patients had received checkpoint inhibitors. Three dose-escalation patients achieved partial responses, one with hepatocellular carcinoma and two with cutaneous melanoma. The purpose of peripheral TCRbeta sequencing was to test whether ivuxolimab changed TCR sequence diversity and led to clonal T-cell expansion. The paper covers the monotherapy dose-escalation part of the phase I ivuxolimab trial, which included N of about 50 patients.

In regard to this clone: This clone's antigen is unknown. The sample holds no much larger clone one base away, and base qualities are not on file.

The cysteine opens and the phenylalanine closes a CDR3 of 15 amino acids. The DNA shown is the 45-base CDR3, in frame from base 1. V and J are truncated by 1 base and 4 bases respectively, leaving an intervening sequence of 13 bases. Via the germline V gene (reference sequence), CDR1 is LNHDA and CDR2 SQIVND. To sequence the TCRbeta CDR3 region, genomic DNA was isolated from the sorted cells. The immunoSEQ Assay was used for sequencing of TCRbeta CDR3 regions. TCRdb took over this immuneACCESS table, retaining in-frame rearrangements with V and J assigned. Such tables are incomplete; in checked studies, under half of the missing clones stem from an unresolved V gene, and the remainder is unexplained. Across this sample there are fewer than 90,000 clones, with 70% to 90% seen only once. The ten largest clones take up approximately 7.7% of the sample. The trial excluded patients who had a history of autoimmune disease or were on systemic immunosuppression. Peripheral blood for TCR sequencing was drawn from every dose cohort at baseline, at cycle 4 day 1 and at cycle 7 day 1. The samples were taken from a phase I, first-in-human, multicenter, open-label dose-escalation trial of ivuxolimab. Adults with locally advanced or metastatic melanoma, renal cell carcinoma, hepatocellular carcinoma or head and neck squamous cell carcinoma were enrolled in the trial. Before TCR sequencing, CD4+ T cells and CD8+ T cells from peripheral blood were sorted into separate populations.

Study-level results and caveats: The antigen specificity of the clonally expanded peripheral T cells was not determined. Low levels of normalized T-cell clonal expansion were also seen in some patients who did not respond. In the 0.1-3.0 mg/kg groups, partial responders had among the lowest normalized peripheral clonal expansion, particularly in CD8+ T cells. At doses from 0.1 to 3.0 mg/kg, clonal expansion was seen in both CD4+ and CD8+ blood T cells between baseline and week 6. After ivuxolimab, expanded clones were on average more numerous among CD8+ T cells than among CD4+ T cells.

The receptor's source is an adult with an advanced solid tumor such as melanoma, head and neck, liver or kidney cancer. The material sequenced was CD4+ or CD8+ T cells sorted from blood, taken in a trial of the OX40 agonist ivuxolimab. The chain joins TRBV19 to TRBJ1-1; tentative D gene TRBD1, with 5 bases matching. The CDR3 protein is CASSIAPGRGTEAFF. Here is the DNA: TGTGCCAGTAGTATAGCCCCCGGGAGGGGCACTGAAGCTTTCTTT.